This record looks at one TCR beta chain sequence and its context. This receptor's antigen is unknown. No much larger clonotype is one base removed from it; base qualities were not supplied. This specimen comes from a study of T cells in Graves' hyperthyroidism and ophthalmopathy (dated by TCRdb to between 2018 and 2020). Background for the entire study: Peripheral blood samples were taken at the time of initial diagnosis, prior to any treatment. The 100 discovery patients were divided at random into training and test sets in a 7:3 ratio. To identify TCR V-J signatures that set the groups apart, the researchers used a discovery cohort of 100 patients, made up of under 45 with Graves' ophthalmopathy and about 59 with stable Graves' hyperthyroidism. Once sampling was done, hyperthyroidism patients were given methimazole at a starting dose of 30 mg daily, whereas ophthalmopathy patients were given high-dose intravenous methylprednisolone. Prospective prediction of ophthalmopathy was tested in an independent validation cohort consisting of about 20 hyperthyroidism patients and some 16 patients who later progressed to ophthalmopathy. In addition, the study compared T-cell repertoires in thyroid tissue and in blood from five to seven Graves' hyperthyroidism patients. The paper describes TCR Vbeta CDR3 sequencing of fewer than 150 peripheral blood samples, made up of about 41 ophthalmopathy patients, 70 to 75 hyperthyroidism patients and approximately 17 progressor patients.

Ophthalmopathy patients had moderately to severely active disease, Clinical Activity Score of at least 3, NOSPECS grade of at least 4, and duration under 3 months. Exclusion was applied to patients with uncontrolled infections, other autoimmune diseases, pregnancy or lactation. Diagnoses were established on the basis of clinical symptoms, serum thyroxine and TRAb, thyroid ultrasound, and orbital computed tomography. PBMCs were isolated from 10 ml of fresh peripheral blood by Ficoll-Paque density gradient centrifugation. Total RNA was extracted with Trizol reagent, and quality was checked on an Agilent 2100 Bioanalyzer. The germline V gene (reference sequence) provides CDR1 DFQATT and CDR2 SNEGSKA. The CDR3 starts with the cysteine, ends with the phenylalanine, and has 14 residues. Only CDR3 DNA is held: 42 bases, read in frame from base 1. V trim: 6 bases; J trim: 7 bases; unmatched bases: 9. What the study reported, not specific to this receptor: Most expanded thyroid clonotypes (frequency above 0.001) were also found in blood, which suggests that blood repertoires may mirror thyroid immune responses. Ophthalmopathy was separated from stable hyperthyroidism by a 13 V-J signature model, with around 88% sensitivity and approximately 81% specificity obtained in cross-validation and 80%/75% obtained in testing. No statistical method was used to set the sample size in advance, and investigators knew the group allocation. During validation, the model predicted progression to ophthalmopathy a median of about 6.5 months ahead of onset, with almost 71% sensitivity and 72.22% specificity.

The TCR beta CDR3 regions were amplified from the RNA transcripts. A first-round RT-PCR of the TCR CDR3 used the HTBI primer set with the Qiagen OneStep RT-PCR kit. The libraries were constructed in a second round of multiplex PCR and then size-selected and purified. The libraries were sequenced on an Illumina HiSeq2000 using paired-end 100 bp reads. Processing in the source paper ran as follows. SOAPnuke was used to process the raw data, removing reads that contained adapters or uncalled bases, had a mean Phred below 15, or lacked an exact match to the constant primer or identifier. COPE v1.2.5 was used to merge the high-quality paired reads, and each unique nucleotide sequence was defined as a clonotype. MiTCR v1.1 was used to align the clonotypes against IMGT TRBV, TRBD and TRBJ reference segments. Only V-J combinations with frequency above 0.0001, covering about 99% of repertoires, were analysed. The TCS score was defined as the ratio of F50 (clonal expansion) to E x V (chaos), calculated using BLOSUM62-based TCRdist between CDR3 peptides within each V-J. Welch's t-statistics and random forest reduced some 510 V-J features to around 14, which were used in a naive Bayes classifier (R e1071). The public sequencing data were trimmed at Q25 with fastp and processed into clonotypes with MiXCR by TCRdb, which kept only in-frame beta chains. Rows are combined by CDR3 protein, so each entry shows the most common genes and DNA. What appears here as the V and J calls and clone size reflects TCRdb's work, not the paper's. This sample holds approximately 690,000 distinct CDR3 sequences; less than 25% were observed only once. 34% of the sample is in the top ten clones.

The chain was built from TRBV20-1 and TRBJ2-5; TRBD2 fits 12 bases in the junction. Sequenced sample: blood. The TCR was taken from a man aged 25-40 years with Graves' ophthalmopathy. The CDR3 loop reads CSAATSGRKGTQYF. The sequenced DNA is TGCAGTGCCGCGACTAGCGGGAGAAAAGGGACCCAGTACTTC.